Listed below are T cell receptor beta chains from one sample, sequenced in a study of T cells after posttransplantation cyclophosphamide. This table comes from immunoSEQ multiplex PCR, and its TCRdb copy is limited to in-frame clones, with some not included. This table lists roughly 6 clones. The specimen was skin tissue, collected after allogeneic stem cell transplant with posttransplant cyclophosphamide. Source of these receptors: a female patient between 35 and 55 years old who received an allogeneic stem cell transplant from an unrelated donor, was CMV-positive, and had acute GVHD only. Some T cells may be transferred from the graft donor. CDR3s include the opening cysteine and the closing phenylalanine or tryptophan. The D gene is left open where the match is weak.

v_gene: TRBV21-1
d_gene: -
j_gene: TRBJ1-1
CDR3aa: CASRYIAYTIRTEAFF
CDR3nt: TGTGCCAGCAGATATATAGCCTACACAATTCGCACTGAAGCTTTCTTT